Listed below are T cell receptor beta chains from one sample, sequenced in a study of TIL therapy for anti-PD-1-resistant metastatic lung cancer. Method: immunoSEQ multiplex PCR; TCRdb's copy keeps in-frame clones and lacks some. The sample consists of roughly 26,000 clones, roughly two thirds of them appearing once. Sequencing was performed on tumor tissue, taken at baseline. The receptors here all came from a person aged 25 to 80 with non-small cell lung cancer. CDR3s include the opening cysteine and the closing phenylalanine or tryptophan. D genes are given only for firm matches. For some rows the clone size is stated as once, few or many, or as a class when expanded; others skip it.

CDR3 DNA | CDR3 protein | D gene | V gene | clone size | J gene
TGTGCCAGTAGTATCGGGTCATATAATTCACCCCTCCACTTT | CASSIGSYNSPLHF | NA | TRBV19 | NA | TRBJ1-6
TGCGCCAGCAGTAGCGAACAGGGGGTAGGAGATACGCAGTATTTT | CASSSEQGVGDTQYF | TRBD1 | TRBV5-1 | NA | TRBJ2-3
TGTGCCAGTAGTGGGGGGGGACTAGCGGGTACCAGGACCCAGTACTTC | CASSGGGLAGTRTQYF | TRBD2 | TRBV19 | NA | TRBJ2-5
TGTGCCAGCAGTTATATGGGACAGGGCTATGGCTACACCTTC | CASSYMGQGYGYTF | TRBD1 | TRBV6-6 | NA | TRBJ1-2
TGTGCCAGCAGCTTTTCTTTGAGCACTGAAGCTTTCTTT | CASSFSLSTEAFF | NA | TRBV7-2 | NA | TRBJ1-1
TGCGCCAGCACCTCGGGGGGCAGGGAATCCTACGAGCAGTACTTC | CASTSGGRESYEQYF | NA | TRBV5-1 | few | TRBJ2-7
TGCAGCGTCCAGGGCGGACAGGGCGGGCATGGCTACACCTTC | CSVQGGQGGHGYTF | TRBD1 | TRBV29-1 | NA | TRBJ1-2
TGTGCCAGCAGCTTGTTGAGCGGGGGTGAGGAGACCCAGTACTTC | CASSLLSGGEETQYF | TRBD2 | TRBV5-6 | once | TRBJ2-5
TGTGCCAGCAATATGACCCCCTCTGGAAACACCATATATTTT | CASNMTPSGNTIYF | NA | TRBV6-1 | few | TRBJ1-3
TGTGCCAGCAGCTTAACCATTGTACAGAACACCGGGGAGCTGTTTTTT | CASSLTIVQNTGELFF | NA | TRBV7-3 | few | TRBJ2-2
TGTGCCAGCAGCCAAGTCCCAGGCTCTGGGGCCAACGTCCTGACTTTC | CASSQVPGSGANVLTF | NA | TRBV14 | few | TRBJ2-6
TGCAGCGTTGAAGATCCGGGACAGACGAATGAAAAACTGTTTTTT | CSVEDPGQTNEKLFF | TRBD1 | TRBV29-1 | NA | TRBJ1-4
TGTGCCAGTAGCCCCTGGGGGCGGGAGGGAACGAATGAAAAACTGTTTTTT | CASSPWGREGTNEKLFF | NA | TRBV19 | NA | TRBJ1-4
TGTGCCAGCAGCTACGGGGTTACAGAATACACCGGGGAGCTGTTTTTT | CASSYGVTEYTGELFF | NA | TRBV7-7 | NA | TRBJ2-2
TGTGCCAGCAGCTTTGGAGGAAGCGGTGAGCAGTACTTC | CASSFGGSGEQYF | NA | TRBV5-5 | NA | TRBJ2-7
TGTGCCAGCAGCGTAGGAGGCAGGGTTACGGAAAAACTGTTTTTT | CASSVGGRVTEKLFF | NA | TRBV9 | NA | TRBJ1-4
TGTGCCAGCAGCTTATCTGGGGGCTCCGGTGAAGCTTTCTTT | CASSLSGGSGEAFF | NA | TRBV13 | NA | TRBJ1-1
TGTGCCAGCAGTGGCTCCGGGTGGGCCCACGAGCAGTACTTC | CASSGSGWAHEQYF | NA | TRBV25-1 | NA | TRBJ2-7
TGTGCCAGCAGCTTAGATCTCGCGGGGGGGCTAGGAGAGACCCAGTACTTC | CASSLDLAGGLGETQYF | TRBD2 | TRBV7-9 | NA | TRBJ2-5
TGCGCCAGCAGCCGACTAGCGGGGGAAGCAGATACGCAGTATTTT | CASSRLAGEADTQYF | TRBD2 | TRBV5-1 | NA | TRBJ2-3
TGTGCCAGCAGTCCTAGGGAAGGGGGCAGGTTTGGCTACACCTTC | CASSPREGGRFGYTF | TRBD1 | TRBV6-1 | NA | TRBJ1-2
TGTGCCAGCAGCTTAGTCAGGGGCACCTCTGGAAACACCATATATTTT | CASSLVRGTSGNTIYF | NA | TRBV11-2 | NA | TRBJ1-3
TGTGCCTGGAGTGTCGGCGTCTATCTAGCCAAAAACATTCAGTACTTC | CAWSVGVYLAKNIQYF | NA | TRBV30 | few | TRBJ2-4
TGCGCCAGCAGCCCTCGGGGGGGCCGCACAGATACGCAGTATTTT | CASSPRGGRTDTQYF | TRBD2 | TRBV4-3 | NA | TRBJ2-3
TGTGCCTGGGGACTCCGGGGGGCGGGCGGCTACACCTTC | CAWGLRGAGGYTF | NA | TRBV30 | NA | TRBJ1-2
TGTGCCTGGAGTACACTCTCGGGTGGTGAGCAGTTCTTC | CAWSTLSGGEQFF | NA | TRBV30 | NA | TRBJ2-1
TGTGCCAGCACCCCCCTAGCGGGGGTAGGCGGTACGCAGTATTTT | CASTPLAGVGGTQYF | TRBD2 | TRBV7-9 | few | TRBJ2-3
TGTGCCAGCAGTTCCCCCTCCTACAATGAGCAGTTCTTC | CASSSPSYNEQFF | NA | TRBV27 | NA | TRBJ2-1